The TCR beta chain under discussion was sequenced for a study of cytomegalovirus exposure and HLA in healthy donors. Study-level points and caveats: Investigators reported around 150 TCR beta chains as tied to cytomegalovirus. Highly shared sequence variants in one cluster were likely a sequencing artifact.

Remarks on this clone: Its specificity is unknown.

PCR employed 60 Vbeta and 13 Jbeta primers. Here immunoSEQ multiplex PCR was the method, and the copy in TCRdb shows in-frame clones only, minus some. The sample yields 95,000 to 110,000 clones, more than 65% seen once. The CDR3 is 14 amino acids. Trimming cost V 7 bases and J 2 bases, with 15 bases left between them. Germline assignment: CDR1 MNHEY and CDR2 SMNVEV (reference sequence). This sequence was found in a male donor in good health and CMV-seronegative. The chain combines TRBV27 with TRBJ2-7, with D perhaps matching TRBD2 (6 bases). Source material: PBMCs. CDR3: CASNPGLRPYEQYF. CDR3 bases: TGTGCCAGCAACCCGGGACTCCGCCCCTACGAGCAGTACTTC.